The clone carrying this T cell receptor beta chain occurred a few times. It was cDNA, reverse transcribed from extracted RNA, that served as the sequencing template. The assay was immunoSEQ multiplex PCR, and TCRdb's table has in-frame clones only and misses some. The repertoire consists of about 130,000 clones, with around three fifths occurring once and the leading ten covering less than 5.5%. This record belongs to a study of CD8+ T cells in alopecia areata. Study information: Treated patients were given oral tofacitinib, which was dosed at 5 to 10 mg twice daily. Tofacitinib therapy took 6 to 18 months; 6 months off drug came after.

V shed 3 bases and J 5 bases; nucleotides not matched to a gene: 14. The CDR3 is 18 residues long. CDR1 is MGHRA and CDR2 is YSYEKL in the germline V gene. It was from alopecia areata patients that lesional scalp punch biopsies and peripheral blood were collected. The rearrangement links TRBV4-1 to TRBJ2-5; TRBD2 aligns across 11 bases. This material consisted of CD4+ T cells sorted from blood, taken at week 0. The clonotype was recovered from a human donor with alopecia areata. CDR3 sequence reads: CASSQRDRLAGGWETQYF. The CDR3 bases are TGCGCCAGCAGCCAGAGGGATCGGCTAGCGGGAGGTTGGGAGACCCAGTACTTC.